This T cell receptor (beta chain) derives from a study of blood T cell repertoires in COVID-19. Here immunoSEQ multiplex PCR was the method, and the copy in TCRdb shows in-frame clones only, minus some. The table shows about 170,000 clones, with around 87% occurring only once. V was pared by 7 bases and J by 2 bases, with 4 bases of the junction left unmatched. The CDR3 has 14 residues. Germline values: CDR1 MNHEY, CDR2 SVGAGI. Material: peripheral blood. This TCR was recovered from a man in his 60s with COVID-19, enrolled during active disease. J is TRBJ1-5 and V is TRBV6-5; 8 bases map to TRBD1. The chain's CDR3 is CASNLDRGNQPQHF. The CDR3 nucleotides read TGTGCCAGCAACTTGGACAGGGGCAATCAGCCCCAGCATTTT.